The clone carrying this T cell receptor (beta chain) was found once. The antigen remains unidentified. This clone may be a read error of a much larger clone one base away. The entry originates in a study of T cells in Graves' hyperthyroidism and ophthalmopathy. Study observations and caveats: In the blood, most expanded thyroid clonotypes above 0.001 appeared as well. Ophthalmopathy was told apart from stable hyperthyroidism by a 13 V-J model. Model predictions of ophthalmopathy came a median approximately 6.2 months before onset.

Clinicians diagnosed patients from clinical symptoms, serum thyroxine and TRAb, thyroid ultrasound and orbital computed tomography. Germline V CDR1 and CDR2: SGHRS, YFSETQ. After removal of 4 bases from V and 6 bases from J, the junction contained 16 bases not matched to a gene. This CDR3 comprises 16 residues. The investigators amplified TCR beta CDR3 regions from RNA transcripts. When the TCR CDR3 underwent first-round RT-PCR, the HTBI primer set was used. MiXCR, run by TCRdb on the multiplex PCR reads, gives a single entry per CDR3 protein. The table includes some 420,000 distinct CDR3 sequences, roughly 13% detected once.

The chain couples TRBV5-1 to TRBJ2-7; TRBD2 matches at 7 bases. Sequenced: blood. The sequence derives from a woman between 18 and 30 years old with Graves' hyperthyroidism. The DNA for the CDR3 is TGCGCCAGCAGCCCTACAACTAGCGTCGGCCGGCGCGAGCAGTACTTC. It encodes CASSPTTSVGRREQYF.